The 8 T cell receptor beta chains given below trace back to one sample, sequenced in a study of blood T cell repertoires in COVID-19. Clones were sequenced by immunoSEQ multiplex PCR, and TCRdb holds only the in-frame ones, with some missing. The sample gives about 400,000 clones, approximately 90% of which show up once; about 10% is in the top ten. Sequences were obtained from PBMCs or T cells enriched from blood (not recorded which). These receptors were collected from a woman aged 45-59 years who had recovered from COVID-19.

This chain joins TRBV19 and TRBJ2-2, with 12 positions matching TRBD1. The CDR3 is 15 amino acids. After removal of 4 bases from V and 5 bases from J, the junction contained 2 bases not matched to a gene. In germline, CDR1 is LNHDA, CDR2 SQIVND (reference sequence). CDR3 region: CASSRDRGLTGELFF. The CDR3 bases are TGTGCCAGTAGTAGGGACAGGGGGCTGACCGGGGAGCTGTTTTTT.

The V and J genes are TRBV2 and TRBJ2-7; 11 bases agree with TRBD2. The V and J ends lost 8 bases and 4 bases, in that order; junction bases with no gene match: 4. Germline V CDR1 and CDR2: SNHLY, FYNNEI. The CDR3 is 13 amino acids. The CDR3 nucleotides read TGTGCCAGCGGGGGACTAGCGGATTACGAGCAGTACTTC. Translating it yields CASGGLADYEQYF.

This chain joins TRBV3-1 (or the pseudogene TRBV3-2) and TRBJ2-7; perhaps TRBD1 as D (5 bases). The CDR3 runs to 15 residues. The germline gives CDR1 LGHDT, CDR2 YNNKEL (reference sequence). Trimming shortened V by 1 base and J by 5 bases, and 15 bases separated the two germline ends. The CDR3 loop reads CASSQGQGVGHEQYF. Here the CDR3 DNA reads TGTGCCAGCAGCCAAGGGCAGGGTGTAGGGCACGAGCAGTACTTC.

CDR3 sequence reads: CASSSGRLNEQYF. In DNA, the CDR3 is TGTGCCAGCAGTTCTGGGAGGCTAAACGAGCAGTACTTC. This chain links TRBV6-5 with TRBJ2-7, with D tentatively TRBD2 (6 bases). This CDR3 is built from 13 residues. Germline values: CDR1 MNHEY, CDR2 SVGAGI. Trimming took off 4 bases at V and 5 bases at J, with 12 bases between the two ends.

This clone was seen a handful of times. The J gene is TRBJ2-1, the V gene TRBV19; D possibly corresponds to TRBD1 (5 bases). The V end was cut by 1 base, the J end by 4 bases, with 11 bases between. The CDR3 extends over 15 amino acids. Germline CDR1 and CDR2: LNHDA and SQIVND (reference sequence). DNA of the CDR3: TGTGCCAGTAGTATAGTAGGGGTGCCGTACAATGAGCAGTTCTTC. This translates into CASSIVGVPYNEQFF.

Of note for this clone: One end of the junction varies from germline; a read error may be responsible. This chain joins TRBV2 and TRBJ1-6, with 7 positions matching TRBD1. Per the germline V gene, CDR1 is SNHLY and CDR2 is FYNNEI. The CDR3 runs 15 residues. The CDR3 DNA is TGTGCCAGCAGAGAAGACAGGGCTGGGCGGTCACCCCTCCACTTT. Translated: CASREDRAGRSPLHF.

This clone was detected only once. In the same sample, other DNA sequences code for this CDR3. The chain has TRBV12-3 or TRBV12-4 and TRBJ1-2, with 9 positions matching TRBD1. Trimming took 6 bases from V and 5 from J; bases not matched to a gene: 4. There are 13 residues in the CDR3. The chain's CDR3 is CASSPGQGYGYTF. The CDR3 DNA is TGTGCCAGCAGCCCGGGACAGGGATATGGCTACACCTTC.

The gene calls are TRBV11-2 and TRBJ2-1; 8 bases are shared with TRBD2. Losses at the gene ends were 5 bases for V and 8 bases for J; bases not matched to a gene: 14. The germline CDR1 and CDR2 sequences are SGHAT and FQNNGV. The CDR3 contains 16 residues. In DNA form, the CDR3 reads TGTGCCAGCAGCCCTTACCCCGGGACTAGTAGAGATGAGCAGTTCTTC. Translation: CASSPYPGTSRDEQFF.